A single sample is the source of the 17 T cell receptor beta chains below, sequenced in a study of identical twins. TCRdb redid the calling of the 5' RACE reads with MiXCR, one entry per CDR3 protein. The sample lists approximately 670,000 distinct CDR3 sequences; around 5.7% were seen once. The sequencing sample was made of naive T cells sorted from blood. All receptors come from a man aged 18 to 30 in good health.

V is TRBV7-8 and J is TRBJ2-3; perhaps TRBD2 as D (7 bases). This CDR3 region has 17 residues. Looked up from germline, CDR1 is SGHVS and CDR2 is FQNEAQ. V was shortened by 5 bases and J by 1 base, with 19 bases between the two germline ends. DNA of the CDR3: TGTGCCAGCAGCCATAGGGGGGGGGAGATAGGCACAGATACGCAGTATTTT. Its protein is CASSHRGGEIGTDTQYF.

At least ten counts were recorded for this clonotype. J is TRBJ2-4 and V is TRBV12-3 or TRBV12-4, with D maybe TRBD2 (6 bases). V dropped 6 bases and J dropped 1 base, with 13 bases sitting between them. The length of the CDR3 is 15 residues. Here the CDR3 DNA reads TGTGCCAGCAGCGCGCGGGGTTTCGCCAAAAACATTCAGTACTTC. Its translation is CASSARGFAKNIQYF.

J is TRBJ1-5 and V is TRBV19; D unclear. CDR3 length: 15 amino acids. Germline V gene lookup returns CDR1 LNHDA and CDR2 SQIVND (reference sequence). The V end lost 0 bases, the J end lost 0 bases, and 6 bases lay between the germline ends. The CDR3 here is CASSIEPYSNQPQHF. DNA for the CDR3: TGTGCCAGTAGTATAGAGCCGTATAGCAATCAGCCCCAGCATTTT.

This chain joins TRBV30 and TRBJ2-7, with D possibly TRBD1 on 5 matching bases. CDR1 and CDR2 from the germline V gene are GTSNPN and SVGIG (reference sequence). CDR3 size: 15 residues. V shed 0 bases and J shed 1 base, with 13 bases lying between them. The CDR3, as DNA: TGTGCCTGGAGTGTAGGGGCCTCAAGTTCCTACGAGCAGTACTTC. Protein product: CAWSVGASSSYEQYF. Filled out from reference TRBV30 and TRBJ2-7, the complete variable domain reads SQTIHQWPATLVQPVGSPLSLECTVEGTSNPNLYWYRQAAGRGLQLLFYSVGIGQISSEVPQNLSASRPQDRQFILSSKKLLLSDSGFYLCAWSVGASSSYEQYFGPGTRLTVT.

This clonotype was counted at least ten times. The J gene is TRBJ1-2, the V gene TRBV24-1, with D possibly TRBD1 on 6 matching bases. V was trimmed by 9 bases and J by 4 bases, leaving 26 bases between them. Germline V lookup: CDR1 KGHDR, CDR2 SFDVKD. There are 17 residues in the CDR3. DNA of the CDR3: TGTGCCACCCTCCAGACAGGATCAGAATCCTTGCCCTATGGCTACACCTTC. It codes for CATLQTGSESLPYGYTF.

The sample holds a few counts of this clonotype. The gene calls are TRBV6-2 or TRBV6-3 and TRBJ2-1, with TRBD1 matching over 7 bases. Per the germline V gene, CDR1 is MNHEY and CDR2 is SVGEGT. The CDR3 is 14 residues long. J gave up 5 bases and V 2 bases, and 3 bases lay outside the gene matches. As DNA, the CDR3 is TGTGCCAGCAGTTACAGGGGGCTGAACAATGAGCAGTTCTTC. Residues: CASSYRGLNNEQFF.

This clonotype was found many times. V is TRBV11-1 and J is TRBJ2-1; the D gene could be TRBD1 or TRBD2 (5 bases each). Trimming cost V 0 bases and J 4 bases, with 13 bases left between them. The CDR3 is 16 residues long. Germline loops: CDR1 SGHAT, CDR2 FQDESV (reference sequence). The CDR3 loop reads CASSLAWGRDYNEQFF. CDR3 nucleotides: TGTGCCAGCAGCTTAGCGTGGGGACGAGATTACAATGAGCAGTTCTTC. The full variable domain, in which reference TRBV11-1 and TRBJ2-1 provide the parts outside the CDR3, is EAEVAQSPRYKITEKSQAVAFWCDPISGHATLYWYRQILGQGPELLVQFQDESVVDDSQLPKDRFSAERLKGVDSTLKIQPAELGDSAMYLCASSLAWGRDYNEQFFGPGTRLTVL.

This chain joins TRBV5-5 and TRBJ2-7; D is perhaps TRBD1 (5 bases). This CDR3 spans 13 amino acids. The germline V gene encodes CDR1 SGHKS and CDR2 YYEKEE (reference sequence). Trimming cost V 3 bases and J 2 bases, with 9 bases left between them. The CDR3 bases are TGTGCCAGCAGCTCGGACATGACCTACGAGCAGTACTTC. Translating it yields CASSSDMTYEQYF.

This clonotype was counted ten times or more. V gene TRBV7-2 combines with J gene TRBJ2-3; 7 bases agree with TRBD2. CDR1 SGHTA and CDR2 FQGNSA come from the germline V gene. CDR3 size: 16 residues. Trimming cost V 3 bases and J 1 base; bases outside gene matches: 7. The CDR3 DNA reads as TGTGCCAGCAGCTTTGCCAGCGGGACTGGCACAGATACGCAGTATTTT. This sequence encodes CASSFASGTGTDTQYF.

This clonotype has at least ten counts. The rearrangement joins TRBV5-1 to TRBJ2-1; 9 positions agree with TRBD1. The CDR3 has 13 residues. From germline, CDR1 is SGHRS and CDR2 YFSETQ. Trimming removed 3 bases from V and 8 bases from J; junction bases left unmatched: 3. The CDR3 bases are TGCGCCAGCAGCTCGGACAGGGGCTATGAGCAGTTCTTC. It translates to CASSSDRGYEQFF.

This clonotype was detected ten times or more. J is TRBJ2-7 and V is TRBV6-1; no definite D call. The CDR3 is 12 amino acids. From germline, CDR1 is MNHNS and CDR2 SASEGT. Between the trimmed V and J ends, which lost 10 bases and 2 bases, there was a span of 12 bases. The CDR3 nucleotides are TGTGCCATTCTGGGTACAACCTACGAGCAGTACGTC. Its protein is CAILGTTYEQYV.

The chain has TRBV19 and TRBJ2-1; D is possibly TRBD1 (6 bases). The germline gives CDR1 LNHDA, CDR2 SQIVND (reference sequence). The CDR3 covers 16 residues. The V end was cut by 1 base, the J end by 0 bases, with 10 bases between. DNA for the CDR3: TGTGCCAGTAGTATAGCACAGGGAAGCTCCTACAATGAGCAGTTCTTC. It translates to CASSIAQGSSYNEQFF.

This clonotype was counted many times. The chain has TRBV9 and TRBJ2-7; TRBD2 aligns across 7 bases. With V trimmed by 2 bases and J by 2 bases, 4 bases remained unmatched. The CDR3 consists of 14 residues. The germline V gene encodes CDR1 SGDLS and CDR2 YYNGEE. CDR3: CASSVSGTAYEQYF. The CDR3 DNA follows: TGTGCCAGCAGCGTGAGCGGGACCGCCTACGAGCAGTACTTC.

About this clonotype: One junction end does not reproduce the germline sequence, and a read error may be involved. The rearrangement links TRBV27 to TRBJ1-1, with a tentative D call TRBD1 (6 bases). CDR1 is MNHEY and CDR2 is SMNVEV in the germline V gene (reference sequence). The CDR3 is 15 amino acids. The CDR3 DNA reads TGTGCCAGCAGGACTACCGACAGGATGAACAGTGAAGCTTTCTTT. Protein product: CASRTTDRMNSEAFF.

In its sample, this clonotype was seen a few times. The CDR3: CASSVGAGSVHEQYV. The DNA of the CDR3 is TGCGCCAGCAGCGTGGGGGCGGGATCGGTCCACGAGCAGTACGTC. The chain is built from TRBV4-1 and TRBJ2-7; D tentatively fits TRBD1 or TRBD2 (6 bases each). The CDR3 is 15 amino acids. CDR1 is MGHRA and CDR2 is YSYEKL in the germline V gene. Trimming stripped 5 bases from V and 5 bases from J, with 19 bases between.

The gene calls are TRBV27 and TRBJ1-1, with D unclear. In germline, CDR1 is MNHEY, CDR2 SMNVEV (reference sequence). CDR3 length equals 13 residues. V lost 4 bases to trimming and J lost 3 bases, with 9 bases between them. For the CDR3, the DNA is TGTGCCAGCAGTTATACTGTCGACACTGAAGCTTTCTTT. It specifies CASSYTVDTEAFF.

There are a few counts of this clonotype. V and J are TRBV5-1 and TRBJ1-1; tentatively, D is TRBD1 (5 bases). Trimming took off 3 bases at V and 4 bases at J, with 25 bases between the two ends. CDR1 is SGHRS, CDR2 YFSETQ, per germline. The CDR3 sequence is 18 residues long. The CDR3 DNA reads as TGCGCCAGCAGCTACCGAGGCCCCAGAGGGGTTGCGGCCACTGAAGCTTTCTTT. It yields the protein CASSYRGPRGVAATEAFF.